This passage covers 28 T cell receptor beta chains from one sample sequenced in a study of blood T cell repertoires in COVID-19 (dated by TCRdb to about 2020). Library preparation used the immunoSEQ multiplex PCR assay. TCRdb holds this immuneACCESS table with in-frame rearrangements only. Some clones are missing; in checked studies, unresolved V genes explain under half, and the rest has no known cause. Here the sample has about 260,000 clones; 88% occur a single time. The ten largest clones add up to about 0.7% of the sample. The sequenced sample was peripheral blood. These TCRs come from a human donor in a cohort sampled during active COVID-19.

This clone has just one count. The chain carries TRBV3-1 (or the pseudogene TRBV3-2) and TRBJ2-7, with a tentative D call TRBD2 (5 bases). Germline lookup yields CDR1 LGHDT and CDR2 YNNKEL (reference sequence). V lost 0 bases and J 2 bases, leaving 11 bases between the germline ends. The CDR3 runs to 15 residues. CDR3 nucleotides: TGTGCCAGCAGCCAAGAAGGAGGCCAAACCTACGAGCAGTACTTC. This codes for CASSQEGGQTYEQYF.

This sequence joins TRBV28 and TRBJ1-1; D call uncertain. The CDR3 sequence is 13 residues long. Germline values: CDR1 MDHEN, CDR2 SYDVKM. V lost 6 bases to trimming and J lost 4 bases, with 12 bases between them. The CDR3 nucleotides are TGTGCCAGCAGAGGGAGTTCGGGCACTGAAGCTTTCTTT. Translation gives CASRGSSGTEAFF.

This chain uses TRBV27 with TRBJ2-3; TRBD1 matches 8 bases. V lost 3 bases, J lost 0 bases, and 8 bases stayed unmatched. The germline V gene has CDR1 MNHEY and CDR2 SMNVEV (reference sequence). The CDR3 extends over 17 amino acids. CDR3 residues: CASSFVTGEFSTDTQYF. CDR3 nucleotide sequence: TGTGCCAGCAGTTTTGTGACAGGGGAATTTAGCACAGATACGCAGTATTTT.

This chain joins TRBV9 and TRBJ1-1, with 9 bases lining up with TRBD1. This CDR3 comprises 14 residues. Unmatched junction bases numbered 5, after V lost 5 bases and J lost 3 bases. Germline CDR1 and CDR2: SGDLS and YYNGEE. CDR3 residues: CASRVGQGDTEAFF. The CDR3 nucleotides are TGTGCCAGCAGGGTGGGACAGGGCGACACTGAAGCTTTCTTT.

The table lists this clone with a count of one. The gene calls are TRBV30 and TRBJ1-1; D gene uncertain. Germline-derived CDR1 and CDR2 are GTSNPN and SVGIG (reference sequence). The CDR3 has 15 amino acids. Trimming took off 8 bases at V and 0 bases at J, with 19 bases between the two ends. In DNA form, the CDR3 reads TGTGCCGGGCACCAGCCGCCGGGGATGAACACTGAAGCTTTCTTT. It codes for CAGHQPPGMNTEAFF.

The rearrangement links TRBV6-2 or TRBV6-3 to TRBJ1-5; no definite D call. Germline V gives CDR1 MNHEY, CDR2 SVGEGT. V lost 3 bases, J lost 4 bases, and 4 bases lay in between. CDR3 length: 12 residues. CDR3 sequence: CASSYLNQPQHF. CDR3 in DNA: TGTGCCAGCAGTTATCTAAATCAGCCCCAGCATTTT.

The chain employs TRBV7-2 and TRBJ1-3; D is perhaps TRBD1 (6 bases). Deletions cut 3 bases from V and 1 base from J, with 13 bases between. CDR1 and CDR2 (germline): SGHTA, FQGNSA. The CDR3 length is 16 residues. The chain's CDR3 is CASSLGHIISGNTIYF. CDR3 coding DNA: TGTGCCAGCAGCTTGGGACATATTATTTCTGGAAACACCATATATTTT. The whole variable domain, filled in from reference TRBV7-2 and TRBJ1-3, reads GAGVSQSPSNKVTEKGKDVELRCDPISGHTALYWYRQSLGQGLEFLIYFQGNSAPDKSGLPSDRFSAERTGGSVSTLTIQRTQQEDSAVYLCASSLGHIISGNTIYFGEGSWLTVV.

This clone was seen a handful of times. This chain uses TRBV5-4 with TRBJ1-2; no firm D call. Germline V gene lookup returns CDR1 SGHNT and CDR2 YYREEE (reference sequence). The CDR3 loop spans 14 amino acids. The V end was cut by 3 bases, the J end by 8 bases, with 17 bases between. The CDR3 sequence is CASSSRGYSEGYTF. Written as DNA, the CDR3 is TGTGCCAGCAGCTCACGCGGGTATTCGGAGGGCTACACCTTC. The full variable domain, with the rest looked up from reference TRBV5-4 and TRBJ1-2, is ETGVTQSPTHLIKTRGQQVTLRCSSQSGHNTVSWYQQALGQGPQFIFQYYREEENGRGNFPPRFSGLQFPNYSSELNVNALELDDSALYLCASSSRGYSEGYTFGSGTRLTVV.

The chain carries TRBV24-1 and TRBJ2-5; 7 nucleotides align to TRBD2. CDR1 is KGHDR and CDR2 is SFDVKD in the germline V gene. The CDR3 is 14 amino acids. Germline trimming cut 8 bases from V and 5 bases from J; bases unmatched to any gene: 10. CDR3 residues: CATNSGEGVETQYF. Written as DNA, the CDR3 is TGTGCCACCAATTCTGGGGAGGGCGTGGAGACCCAGTACTTC.

This sequence joins TRBV29-1 and TRBJ2-1; D not certain. The V gene's germline CDR1 is SQVTM and CDR2 ANQGSEA. V lost 4 bases, J lost 15 bases, and 19 bases lay in between. The CDR3 runs to 12 residues. CDR3 nucleotides: TGCAGCGTTGTTCCCAACCGGAATAGCCGGTTCTTC. It encodes CSVVPNRNSRFF.

The rearrangement joins TRBV10-3 to TRBJ1-1; D is unclear. V dropped 9 bases and J dropped 0 bases, with 8 bases sitting between them. Per germline, CDR1 ENHRY and CDR2 SYGVKD. The CDR3 is 12 residues long. The CDR3 protein is CAIEALNTEAFF. CDR3 in DNA: TGTGCCATTGAGGCCCTGAACACTGAAGCTTTCTTT.

This clone has more than one count but fewer than ten. The chain couples TRBV10-2 to TRBJ1-6; 9 bases align to TRBD1. Germline assignment: CDR1 WSHSY and CDR2 SAAADI. V shed 6 bases, J shed 8 bases, and the junction held 11 bases outside the gene matches. This CDR3 is built from 16 residues. As DNA, the CDR3 is TGCGCCAGCAGACAACTCGGACAGGGGATTGATTCACCCCTCCACTTT. Protein product: CASRQLGQGIDSPLHF.

The V and J genes are TRBV5-6 and TRBJ2-7; TRBD1 aligns across 7 bases. The CDR3 is made up of 15 amino acids. With 0 bases clipped from V and 1 base from J, the junction kept 4 bases outside the gene matches. Germline lookup yields CDR1 SGHDT and CDR2 YYEEEE. Here the CDR3 reads CASSLDRGLSYEQYF. The CDR3 DNA is TGTGCCAGCAGCTTGGACAGGGGTTTGTCCTACGAGCAGTACTTC.

The chain employs TRBV10-1 and TRBJ2-2; D not certain. CDR3 length: 12 residues. From germline, CDR1 is WNHNN and CDR2 SYGVQD (reference sequence). V was clipped by 7 bases and J by 5 bases, with 8 bases between them. CDR3 in DNA: TGCGCCAGCATCGAAGAGACCGGGGAGCTGTTTTTT. This translates into CASIEETGELFF.

This clone was seen just once. This chain connects TRBV6-4 to TRBJ2-3; 8 bases fit TRBD1. The CDR3 is made up of 16 amino acids. With V trimmed by 0 bases and J by 2 bases, 4 bases remained unmatched. Germline-derived CDR1 and CDR2 are MRHNA and SNTAGT. CDR3 coding DNA: TGTGCCAGCAGTGACTCGAAGACAGGGGACACAGATACGCAGTATTTT. Its protein is CASSDSKTGDTDTQYF.

A few counts support this clone. This chain joins TRBV10-3 and TRBJ2-1; TRBD2 might be the D (5 bases). Germline-derived CDR1 and CDR2 are ENHRY and SYGVKD. The length of the CDR3 is 14 residues. Trimming stripped 10 bases from V and 0 bases from J, with 13 bases between. CDR3 in amino acids: CATKDSSSYNEQFF. DNA for the CDR3: TGTGCCACCAAGGACTCGAGCTCCTACAATGAGCAGTTCTTC.

The gene calls are TRBV7-9 and TRBJ2-3; 11 nucleotides match TRBD2. From germline, CDR1 is SEHNR and CDR2 FQNEAQ (reference sequence). The trim removed 3 bases at V and 0 bases at J, leaving 11 bases unmatched. The CDR3 length is 19 residues. The CDR3: CASSFILAGAAPSTDTQYF. CDR3 DNA: TGTGCCAGCAGCTTCATACTAGCGGGGGCCGCCCCAAGCACAGATACGCAGTATTTT.

This clone was observed a handful of times. V is TRBV25-1 and J is TRBJ1-1; D gene unclear. CDR1 is MGHDK and CDR2 is SYGVNS in the germline V gene. V dropped 8 bases and J dropped 5 bases, with 9 bases sitting between them. The CDR3 runs 11 residues. CDR3 loop: CASRHGTEAFF. CDR3 nucleotide sequence: TGTGCCAGCCGTCACGGGACTGAAGCTTTCTTT.

The DNA for the CDR3 is TGCAGTGCTAGTAGACCGGAGTTGTCCTACAATGAGCAGTTCTTC. Translating it yields CSASRPELSYNEQFF. V is TRBV20-1 and J is TRBJ2-1, with unresolved D. The CDR3 sequence is 15 residues long. V was trimmed by 3 bases and J by 1 base, leaving 13 bases between them. CDR1 DFQATT and CDR2 SNEGSKA come from the germline V gene (reference sequence).

The V and J genes are TRBV19 and TRBJ2-7; weak D call: TRBD1 (5 bases). Trimming took 4 bases from V and 4 from J, leaving 11 bases between them. This CDR3 spans 13 amino acids. CDR1 is LNHDA and CDR2 is SQIVND in the germline V gene (reference sequence). The CDR3 reads CASSTSTAYEQYF. The DNA of the CDR3 is TGTGCCAGTAGTACCTCGACAGCTTACGAGCAGTACTTC. Full variable domain (remainder filled in from reference TRBV19 and TRBJ2-7): DGGITQSPKYLFRKEGQNVTLSCEQNLNHDAMYWYRQDPGQGLRLIYYSQIVNDFQKGDIAEGYSVSREKKESFPLTVTSAQKNPTAFYLCASSTSTAYEQYFGPGTRLTVT.

The V and J genes are TRBV5-1 and TRBJ1-1; D perhaps matches TRBD1 (5 bases). Trimming removed 0 bases at V and 3 bases at J, with 9 bases between. Germline V gene sequence: CDR1 SGHRS, CDR2 YFSETQ. The CDR3 is 14 amino acids. CDR3 in amino acids: CASSLGRVDTEAFF. In nucleotides, the CDR3 is TGCGCCAGCAGCTTGGGCAGGGTTGACACTGAAGCTTTCTTT.

The J gene is TRBJ1-1, the V gene TRBV5-1; TRBD1 might be the D (5 bases). Germline V gene lookup returns CDR1 SGHRS and CDR2 YFSETQ. The CDR3 spans 13 residues. V dropped 2 bases and J dropped 3 bases, with 8 bases sitting between them. The CDR3 here is CASSFGGDTEAFF. DNA of the CDR3: TGCGCCAGCAGCTTCGGGGGGGACACTGAAGCTTTCTTT.

The rearrangement joins TRBV19 to TRBJ1-2; tentatively, D is TRBD1 (5 bases). This CDR3 is 18 amino acids long. V shed 4 bases and J shed 7 bases, with 28 bases lying between them. Germline CDR1 reads LNHDA; CDR2 reads SQIVND (reference sequence). The CDR3 sequence: CASSKDIPSGRAVRGYTF. The CDR3 nucleotides are TGTGCCAGTAGTAAAGATATTCCGTCGGGCAGGGCGGTTCGTGGCTACACCTTC.

The V and J genes are TRBV15 and TRBJ2-2; possible D gene TRBD2, 6 bases. V dropped 1 base and J dropped 4 bases, with 13 bases sitting between them. Germline assignment: CDR1 LNHNV and CDR2 YYDKDF (reference sequence). The CDR3 sequence is 16 residues long. The CDR3 sequence is CATSRGTGVATGELFF. In nucleotides, the CDR3 is TGTGCCACCAGCAGAGGAACGGGAGTCGCCACCGGGGAGCTGTTTTTT.

The chain has TRBV24-1 and TRBJ2-3; 8 bases are a match to TRBD1. Looked up from germline, CDR1 is KGHDR and CDR2 is SFDVKD. Losses at the gene ends were 9 bases for V and 0 bases for J; bases not matched to a gene: 13. The CDR3 has 17 amino acids. In DNA, the CDR3 is TGTGCCACCTCCAACGTTGCCGGGACAGGCAGCACAGATACGCAGTATTTT. It specifies CATSNVAGTGSTDTQYF.

This sequence joins TRBV2 and TRBJ1-5; D gene uncertain. This CDR3 is built from 14 residues. Germline V gives CDR1 SNHLY, CDR2 FYNNEI. Trimming shortened V by 7 bases and J by 1 base, and 11 bases separated the two germline ends. CDR3 coding DNA: TGTGCCAGCAACCGTGAGAGAAGCAATCAGCCCCAGCATTTT. Residues: CASNRERSNQPQHF.

The rearrangement links TRBV5-4 to TRBJ1-4, with D unresolved. Germline values: CDR1 SGHNT, CDR2 YYREEE (reference sequence). V lost 4 bases and J lost 7, with 8 bases in between. CDR3 length: 12 amino acids. In DNA, the CDR3 is TGTGCCAGCAGCCCCCTAGGTGAAAAACTGTTTTTT. Protein sequence: CASSPLGEKLFF. Using reference TRBV5-4 and TRBJ1-4 for the parts outside the CDR3, the full variable domain is ETGVTQSPTHLIKTRGQQVTLRCSSQSGHNTVSWYQQALGQGPQFIFQYYREEENGRGNFPPRFSGLQFPNYSSELNVNALELDDSALYLCASSPLGEKLFFGSGTQLSVL.

The V gene is TRBV11-2, the J gene TRBJ2-7, with TRBD1 identical over 8 bases. Trimming took 5 bases from V and 2 from J; bases not matched to a gene: 14. The CDR3 loop spans 17 amino acids. Germline values: CDR1 SGHAT, CDR2 FQNNGV. The CDR3 sequence: CASSPIGRTGKAYEQYF. DNA for the CDR3: TGTGCCAGCAGCCCAATTGGGAGGACAGGGAAGGCCTACGAGCAGTACTTC.